Each of the 27 T cell receptor beta chains below was sequenced from the same sample in a study of blood T cell repertoires in COVID-19. Sequencing used immunoSEQ multiplex PCR; TCRdb keeps in-frame clones, though not all of them. The data hold over 200,000 clones, with 70% to 80% observed a single time. The sample was peripheral blood. The receptors stem from a woman of 80 years or more with acute or convalescent COVID-19.

The genes are TRBV18 and TRBJ1-5; unclear D gene. This CDR3 has 18 residues. V was shortened by 3 bases and J by 1 base, with 19 bases between the two germline ends. Germline lookup yields CDR1 KGHSH and CDR2 LQKENI. CDR3 protein: CASSPDPPGSVSNQPQHF. The CDR3, as DNA: TGTGCCAGCTCACCCGACCCCCCGGGGTCCGTCAGCAATCAGCCCCAGCATTTT.

The chain uses TRBV5-1 and TRBJ2-1, with TRBD1 matching over 8 bases. The CDR3 loop spans 14 amino acids. V dropped 4 bases and J dropped 7; count of bases not matched to a gene: 7. In germline, CDR1 is SGHRS, CDR2 YFSETQ. The CDR3 loop is CASSGRTGWNEQFF. The CDR3 nucleotides are TGCGCCAGCAGCGGTAGGACAGGGTGGAATGAGCAGTTCTTC.

This clone was detected once. The chain is built from TRBV28 and TRBJ1-2; D possibly corresponds to TRBD1 (5 bases). CDR3 length: 12 amino acids. CDR1 MDHEN and CDR2 SYDVKM come from the germline V gene. The V end lost 8 bases, the J end lost 2 bases, and 9 bases lay between the germline ends. The CDR3 sequence is CASGTGNYGYTF. The CDR3 nucleotides read TGTGCCAGCGGCACAGGAAACTATGGCTACACCTTC.

The genes are TRBV30 and TRBJ1-5, with a weak D call TRBD1 (6 bases). Looked up from germline, CDR1 is GTSNPN and CDR2 is SVGIG (reference sequence). This CDR3 is built from 13 residues. V was shortened by 2 bases and J by 2 bases, with 7 bases between the two germline ends. CDR3 coding DNA: TGTGCCTGGAGTTCAGGGGGCAATCAGCCCCAGCATTTT. This gives the protein CAWSSGGNQPQHF.

The chain has TRBV19 and TRBJ1-4, with TRBD1 as a possible D gene (6 bases). Trimming pared 7 bases from V and 7 bases from J, leaving 16 bases between. The CDR3 totals 14 residues. Germline loops: CDR1 LNHDA, CDR2 SQIVND (reference sequence). The CDR3 DNA sequence: TGTGCCAGTAATTCCCCCGACAGGCGTGAAAAACTGTTTTTT. Encoded protein: CASNSPDRREKLFF.

This clone has just a few counts. The rearrangement uses TRBV5-1 and TRBJ1-4; D may be TRBD1 (6 bases). Germline CDR1 is SGHRS and CDR2 is YFSETQ. The CDR3 is 15 amino acids. Trimming took off 1 base at V and 3 bases at J, with 10 bases between the two ends. As DNA, the CDR3 is TGCGCCAGCAGCTTGCCGACAGGAGCTAATGAAAAACTGTTTTTT. It codes for CASSLPTGANEKLFF.

This chain links TRBV10-3 with TRBJ1-1, with D tentatively TRBD1 (5 bases). V lost 6 bases and J 4 bases, leaving 18 bases between the germline ends. Germline V gene sequence: CDR1 ENHRY, CDR2 SYGVKD. The CDR3 loop spans 15 amino acids. CDR3 region: CAIRTSSGRGTEAFF. The CDR3, as DNA: TGTGCCATCAGGACCAGCTCAGGGCGAGGCACTGAAGCTTTCTTT.

The chain has TRBV5-1 and TRBJ2-5; D uncertain. This CDR3 spans 15 amino acids. Germline CDR1 SGHRS, CDR2 YFSETQ. V lost 0 bases and J lost 4, with 13 bases in between. This chain's CDR3 is CASSLEYYQRETQYF. CDR3 nucleotide sequence: TGCGCCAGCAGCTTGGAGTACTACCAACGAGAGACCCAGTACTTC.

About this clone itself: The same CDR3 can be traced to other DNA sequences in this sample. The V gene is TRBV6-6, the J gene TRBJ2-7, with 12 bases lining up with TRBD1. This CDR3 is built from 15 residues. CDR1 and CDR2 from the germline V gene are MNHNY and SVGAGI (reference sequence). V lost 0 bases and J lost 6; bases outside the gene matches: 3. The CDR3 here is CASSYSGQGAFEQYF. CDR3 coding DNA: TGTGCCAGCAGTTACTCGGGACAGGGGGCGTTCGAGCAGTACTTC.

The CDR3 DNA is TGTGCCAGCAGTTCCATCTCCGGGCAGGGGGAAAAACTGTTTTTT. Translation gives CASSSISGQGEKLFF. The V call is TRBV28, the J call TRBJ1-4, with D possibly matching TRBD1 (6 bases). From germline, CDR1 is MDHEN and CDR2 SYDVKM. CDR3 length: 15 amino acids. V lost 4 bases, J lost 8 bases, and 17 bases lay in between.

This sequence joins TRBV2 and TRBJ2-2, with 8 bases matching TRBD2. Losses at the gene ends were 8 bases for V and 3 bases for J; bases not matched to a gene: 8. Per the germline V gene, CDR1 is SNHLY and CDR2 is FYNNEI. There are 15 residues in the CDR3. CDR3 amino acids: CASSLISGDTGELFF. The CDR3 nucleotides are TGTGCCAGCTCCTTGATTAGCGGGGACACCGGGGAGCTGTTTTTT.

The rearrangement links TRBV6-5 to TRBJ2-7, with 8 bases that match TRBD1. Germline lookup yields CDR1 MNHEY and CDR2 SVGAGI. V shed 6 bases, J shed 1 base, and the junction held 5 bases outside the gene matches. There are 14 residues in the CDR3. The CDR3 DNA follows: TGTGCCAGCAGGGCCGACAGGGGTTCCTACGAGCAGTACTTC. It codes for CASRADRGSYEQYF.

The chain joins TRBV19 to TRBJ1-6; D is undetermined. CDR3 length equals 14 residues. Deletions cut 5 bases from V and 0 bases from J, with 5 bases between. CDR1 LNHDA and CDR2 SQIVND come from the germline V gene (reference sequence). The CDR3 protein is CASSRDSYNSPLHF. CDR3 bases: TGTGCCAGTAGTCGGGACTCCTATAATTCACCCCTCCACTTT.

The rearrangement links TRBV6-6 to TRBJ2-7; 8 bases map to TRBD1. With V trimmed by 5 bases and J by 3 bases, 12 bases remained unmatched. The CDR3 has 16 residues. Germline lookup yields CDR1 MNHNY and CDR2 SVGAGI (reference sequence). The CDR3 coding sequence is TGTGCCAGCAGTCCCCGGACAGGGAAAGGGGTCTACGAGCAGTACTTC. Translating gives CASSPRTGKGVYEQYF.

The chain is built from TRBV10-3 and TRBJ1-1; D gene ambiguous. This CDR3 has 15 amino acids. Germline-derived CDR1 and CDR2 are ENHRY and SYGVKD. The V end lost 7 bases, the J end lost 1 base, and 16 bases lay between the germline ends. The CDR3 DNA reads TGTGCCATCACCCCAGCCCTGGGGAGGAACACTGAAGCTTTCTTT. Protein sequence: CAITPALGRNTEAFF.

This clone was observed once. V is TRBV6-5 and J is TRBJ1-2; no clear D gene. V shed 5 bases and J shed 2 bases, with 9 bases lying between them. There are 13 residues in the CDR3. Germline V gene lookup returns CDR1 MNHEY and CDR2 SVGAGI. CDR3 in amino acids: CASSIIRNYGYTF. Here the CDR3 DNA reads TGTGCCAGCAGTATCATCAGGAACTATGGCTACACCTTC.

The V and J genes are TRBV23-1 and TRBJ1-1, with 9 bases matching TRBD1. TRBV23-1 is an ORF for which the function is uncertain. V was clipped by 3 bases and J by 1 base; unmatched bases: 6. The CDR3 has 16 residues. CDR3 residues: CASSHLRDRENTEAFF. CDR3 sequence (DNA): TGCGCCAGCAGTCACCTCCGGGACAGGGAGAACACTGAAGCTTTCTTT.

This chain uses TRBV4-1 with TRBJ1-1, with D hard to call. Germline V gene lookup returns CDR1 MGHRA and CDR2 YSYEKL. CDR3 size: 16 residues. Deletions cut 2 bases from V and 1 base from J, with 14 bases between. CDR3 nucleotide sequence: TGCGCCAGCAGCCAAAGATTAATTCGGGAGAACACTGAAGCTTTCTTT. It specifies CASSQRLIRENTEAFF.

The chain links TRBV5-1 to TRBJ2-1; 12 bases agree with TRBD1. With V trimmed by 1 base and J by 7 bases, 6 bases remained unmatched. The CDR3 extends over 16 amino acids. Germline V gene data show CDR1 as SGHRS and CDR2 as YFSETQ. In nucleotides, the CDR3 is TGCGCCAGCAGCTTGATGGGACAGGGGGCGCTGAATGAGCAGTTCTTC. The encoded protein is CASSLMGQGALNEQFF.

This chain joins TRBV5-4 and TRBJ2-2; maybe TRBD2 (6 bases). V lost 1 base to trimming and J lost 4 bases, with 17 bases between them. The germline gives CDR1 SGHNT, CDR2 YYREEE (reference sequence). CDR3 length: 17 residues. CDR3 loop: CASSLISWREITGELFF. The CDR3 DNA is TGTGCCAGCAGCTTGATTTCTTGGAGGGAAATCACCGGGGAGCTGTTTTTT.

The CDR3 sequence is CASSPIPPSGSLRGDTQYF. CDR3 nucleotide sequence: TGTGCCAGCTCACCAATTCCCCCTAGCGGGAGCCTTCGGGGAGATACGCAGTATTTT. The V gene is TRBV18, the J gene TRBJ2-3, with 10 bases matching TRBD2. Germline CDR1 reads KGHSH; CDR2 reads LQKENI. The length of the CDR3 is 19 residues. V dropped 2 bases and J dropped 5; count of bases not matched to a gene: 16.

The rearrangement links TRBV10-1 to TRBJ2-1; 12 bases are a match to TRBD2. The CDR3 has 14 residues. The germline V gene encodes CDR1 WNHNN and CDR2 SYGVQD (reference sequence). The trim removed 5 bases at V and 10 bases at J, leaving 6 bases unmatched. The CDR3 region has the DNA TGCGCCAGCAGTATGGGACTAGCGGGTGCCGAGCAGTTCTTC. Protein: CASSMGLAGAEQFF.

The chain recombines TRBV19 with TRBJ1-2; 10 positions match TRBD1. Looked up from germline, CDR1 is LNHDA and CDR2 is SQIVND (reference sequence). V was clipped by 6 bases and J by 4 bases; unmatched bases: 2. CDR3 length equals 13 residues. CDR3 coding DNA: TGTGCCAGTAGAGGACAGGGGGGCTATGGCTACACCTTC. It specifies CASRGQGGYGYTF. Based on the CDR3 plus reference TRBV19 and TRBJ1-2, the full variable domain is DGGITQSPKYLFRKEGQNVTLSCEQNLNHDAMYWYRQDPGQGLRLIYYSQIVNDFQKGDIAEGYSVSREKKESFPLTVTSAQKNPTAFYLCASRGQGGYGYTFGSGTRLTVV.

The chain uses TRBV3-1 (or the pseudogene TRBV3-2) and TRBJ2-6, with D tentatively TRBD2 (6 bases). This CDR3 spans 18 amino acids. Trimming took off 1 base at V and 2 bases at J, with 15 bases between the two ends. CDR1 and CDR2 from the germline V gene are LGHDT and YNNKEL (reference sequence). The CDR3 spells CASSQVVWGLAGANVLTF. Written as DNA, the CDR3 is TGTGCCAGCAGCCAAGTCGTTTGGGGACTTGCTGGGGCCAACGTCCTGACTTTC.

The rearrangement uses TRBV15 and TRBJ1-6, with D possibly being TRBD1 (6 bases). From germline, CDR1 is LNHNV and CDR2 YYDKDF (reference sequence). The V gene lost 1 base and the J gene lost 6 bases, with 16 bases spanning the gap. The CDR3 runs 17 residues. Here the CDR3 reads CATSRGPLTGSNSPLHF. CDR3 in DNA: TGTGCCACCAGCAGAGGCCCCCTTACAGGGTCTAATTCACCCCTCCACTTT.

V gene TRBV6-2 or TRBV6-3 combines with J gene TRBJ2-3; 7 nucleotides agree with TRBD2. The J segment lost 2 bases and the V segment lost 0 bases, leaving 2 bases of the junction unmatched. CDR3 length equals 15 residues. Germline V gene lookup returns CDR1 MNHEY and CDR2 SVGEGT. The CDR3 sequence: CASSYSAGPTDTQYF. The CDR3 bases are TGTGCCAGCAGTTACTCAGCGGGGCCCACAGATACGCAGTATTTT.

There are many counts of this clone. The J gene is TRBJ1-1, the V gene TRBV7-9; maybe TRBD1 (6 bases). The germline CDR1 and CDR2 sequences are SEHNR and FQNEAQ (reference sequence). CDR3 size: 15 residues. V was cut by 5 bases and J by 6 bases, with 19 bases left in between. CDR3 loop: CASSARDTHTAEAFF. CDR3 in DNA: TGTGCCAGCAGCGCCCGGGACACCCACACGGCTGAAGCTTTCTTT.